These T cell receptor beta chains were read from a single sample in a study of blood T cell repertoires in COVID-19. Data came from immunoSEQ multiplex PCR; TCRdb stores just in-frame clones and leaves some out. Found here are around 210,000 clones, almost 85% of them singletons; the top ten hold roughly 4.6%. Sequencing was performed on peripheral blood. All receptors derive from a man aged 50 to 60 with COVID-19, enrolled during active disease. Both conserved end residues are part of each CDR3. The order of the fields is J gene, D gene, V gene, clone size, CDR3 length, CDR3 DNA, CDR3 protein. D genes are given only for firm matches. Part of the rows lack a size; the others show once, few, many or a class for expanded clones.

j_call: TRBJ2-3; d_call: -; v_call: TRBV9; clone_size: -; cdr3_length: 14; cdr3_nt: TGTGCCAGCAGCGTACATAGTCCCACAGATACGCAGTATTTT; cdr3_aa: CASSVHSPTDTQYF
j_call: TRBJ1-6; d_call: TRBD1; v_call: TRBV3-1/TRBV3-2; clone_size: -; cdr3_length: 18; cdr3_nt: TGTGCCAGCAGCCAAGATCCGGGCAGGGGGCAAGTTGGATCACCCCTCCACTTT; cdr3_aa: CASSQDPGRGQVGSPLHF
j_call: TRBJ1-5; d_call: -; v_call: TRBV15; clone_size: -; cdr3_length: 16; cdr3_nt: TGTGCCACCAGCAGAGATGGCAGGGGCGACAATCAGCCCCAGCATTTT; cdr3_aa: CATSRDGRGDNQPQHF
j_call: TRBJ2-3; d_call: TRBD2; v_call: TRBV7-9; clone_size: once; cdr3_length: 17; cdr3_nt: TGTGCCAGCAGCCCTAGGACTAGCAGTACTAGCACAGATACGCAGTATTTT; cdr3_aa: CASSPRTSSTSTDTQYF
j_call: TRBJ2-7; d_call: -; v_call: TRBV6-5; clone_size: -; cdr3_length: 15; cdr3_nt: TGTGCCAGCAGCTATACATGGGAGGAGTACTACGAGCAGTACTTC; cdr3_aa: CASSYTWEEYYEQYF
j_call: TRBJ2-5; d_call: -; v_call: TRBV5-1; clone_size: -; cdr3_length: 15; cdr3_nt: TGCGCCAGCAGCTTACAAGGGGGAATCCAAGAGACCCAGTACTTC; cdr3_aa: CASSLQGGIQETQYF
j_call: TRBJ2-7; d_call: -; v_call: TRBV10-3; clone_size: -; cdr3_length: 12; cdr3_nt: TGTGCCATCAGTGTTGGAGGGAGCGAGCAGTACTTC; cdr3_aa: CAISVGGSEQYF
j_call: TRBJ1-6; d_call: TRBD1; v_call: TRBV7-2; clone_size: few; cdr3_length: 19; cdr3_nt: TGTGCCAGCAGCAAGCAGGACAGGGGGGTGAGCTCCTATAATTCACCCCTCCACTTT; cdr3_aa: CASSKQDRGVSSYNSPLHF
j_call: TRBJ1-1; d_call: -; v_call: TRBV6-6; clone_size: -; cdr3_length: 15; cdr3_nt: TGTGCCAGCAGTTACGTTCGGAGATACGACACTGAAGCTTTCTTT; cdr3_aa: CASSYVRRYDTEAFF
j_call: TRBJ1-3; d_call: -; v_call: TRBV3-1/TRBV3-2; clone_size: few; cdr3_length: 14; cdr3_nt: TGTGCCAGCAGCCCCGGGGTCTCTGGAAACACCATATATTTT; cdr3_aa: CASSPGVSGNTIYF
j_call: TRBJ2-1; d_call: TRBD1; v_call: TRBV7-6; clone_size: -; cdr3_length: 15; cdr3_nt: TGTGCCAGCAGCCCCGGACAGGGGGCTTCAAATGAGCAGTTCTTC; cdr3_aa: CASSPGQGASNEQFF
j_call: TRBJ2-7; d_call: -; v_call: TRBV6-2/TRBV6-3; clone_size: -; cdr3_length: 12; cdr3_nt: TGTGCCAGCAGTCCACAGGGTTACGAGCAGTACTTC; cdr3_aa: CASSPQGYEQYF
j_call: TRBJ2-2; d_call: -; v_call: TRBV29-1; clone_size: -; cdr3_length: 14; cdr3_nt: TGCAGCGTTGCTGCGACGGGGAACACCGGGGAGCTGTTTTTT; cdr3_aa: CSVAATGNTGELFF
j_call: TRBJ2-1; d_call: TRBD1; v_call: TRBV27; clone_size: -; cdr3_length: 15; cdr3_nt: TGTGCCAGCAGTTTATTACAGGGGGCCTACAATGAGCAGTTCTTC; cdr3_aa: CASSLLQGAYNEQFF
j_call: TRBJ1-2; d_call: -; v_call: TRBV27; clone_size: -; cdr3_length: 13; cdr3_nt: TGTGCCAGCAGGTTCTCCCTAGACTATGGCTACACCTTC; cdr3_aa: CASRFSLDYGYTF
j_call: TRBJ2-3; d_call: -; v_call: TRBV24-1; clone_size: -; cdr3_length: 16; cdr3_nt: TGTGCCACCAGTGGGAGTACCATTCGACTTACAGATACGCAGTATTTT; cdr3_aa: CATSGSTIRLTDTQYF
j_call: TRBJ1-2; d_call: TRBD1; v_call: TRBV7-6; clone_size: -; cdr3_length: 16; cdr3_nt: TGTGCCAGCAGCTCGAGACCGGGACAGGGGGCTGTGGGCTACACCTTC; cdr3_aa: CASSSRPGQGAVGYTF
j_call: TRBJ1-6; d_call: -; v_call: TRBV9; clone_size: -; cdr3_length: 15; cdr3_nt: TGTGCCAGCAGCGTAGTCGAGACGGGGAATTCACCCCTCCACTTT; cdr3_aa: CASSVVETGNSPLHF
j_call: TRBJ1-5; d_call: -; v_call: TRBV30; clone_size: -; cdr3_length: 15; cdr3_nt: TGTGCCTGGAACCGGATGGGCAATCTGGGTCAGCCCCAGCATTTT; cdr3_aa: CAWNRMGNLGQPQHF
j_call: TRBJ1-5; d_call: TRBD1; v_call: TRBV28; clone_size: -; cdr3_length: 16; cdr3_nt: TGTGCCAGCAGAACCGGACAGGCCTATAGCAATCAGCCCCAGCATTTT; cdr3_aa: CASRTGQAYSNQPQHF
j_call: TRBJ1-1; d_call: -; v_call: TRBV13; clone_size: few; cdr3_length: 15; cdr3_nt: TGTGCCAGCAGCTTAGGCCCGGGGGGGAACACTGAAGCTTTCTTT; cdr3_aa: CASSLGPGGNTEAFF
j_call: TRBJ1-6; d_call: -; v_call: TRBV19; clone_size: -; cdr3_length: 13; cdr3_nt: TGTGCCACTCACAGGGATCCCAATTCACCCCTCCACTTT; cdr3_aa: CATHRDPNSPLHF
j_call: TRBJ2-1; d_call: -; v_call: TRBV7-2; clone_size: -; cdr3_length: 14; cdr3_nt: TGTGCCAGCAGCTCTAGCGCGGGGAAATTTGAGCAGTTCTTC; cdr3_aa: CASSSSAGKFEQFF